This TCR beta chain was captured by sequencing in a study of post-analysis software for immune sequencing data. Study summary: There were relapsing-remitting, secondary progressive and progressive-relapsing multiple sclerosis among the disease courses included.

Notes on the study in general: In multiple sclerosis, normalized Chao1 diversity was significantly below that of controls. Patients showed TRBV5-6, TRBV5-1 and TRBV20-1 among a few TRBV segments more frequent than in controls. F measure clustering grouped samples strongly by preparation batch.

As for this clonotype: The antigen is not known.

Trimming took 5 bases from V and 12 from J; bases not matched to a gene: 7. The germline CDR1 and CDR2 sequences are SGHTA and FQGNSA. This CDR3 has 13 residues. TCR beta libraries were prepared from cDNA with unique molecular identifiers. A few hundred thousand cDNA molecules came from around 1 to 9.1 million T cells. One entry per CDR3 protein results from TCRdb running MiXCR on the PCR reads. The table records hundreds of thousands of distinct CDR3 sequences, approximately 59% of them present only once. The sample was blood. The chain couples TRBV7-2 to TRBJ2-1, with TRBD2 matching over 10 bases. The TCR sequence derives from a girl aged 2-9 years with multiple sclerosis. The CDR3 DNA sequence: TGTGCCAGCAGCCTATACCGGACTAGCGGGCAGTTCTTC. Translating it yields CASSLYRTSGQFF.